This TCR beta chain emerged from a study of T cell responses to AZD1222 COVID-19 vaccine listed by TCRdb under 2021. Notes on the research overall: AZD1222 recipients given second doses at about 4 weeks or at about 12 weeks were pooled, since spike-specific TCR depth and breadth were not found to differ between the two schedules. Trial participants were enrolled into age subgroups of 18-55, 56-69 and 70-plus years, which contained 148, 28 and 57 TCR-sequenced participants, respectively. A total of 230 or so trial participants underwent TCR sequencing, of whom around 200 received two doses of AZD1222 and about 25 received two doses of the MenACWY control vaccine. Study-wide findings and limitations: Because no day 14 peak-response samples were available, repertoires were characterized only after the peak T cell response. Participants were mostly white British, with more females than males. The authors suggested clonal diversity may have been underestimated. In the small 56-69-year group, the increase in depth fell short of significance, most likely because of low power. After two AZD1222 doses, spike-specific TCR breadth and depth were significantly higher than at day 0 and than in MenACWY recipients. Reportedly, close to half of the unique spike-specific TCRs recognized epitopes lying outside the regions that are mutated in the B.1.351 and B.1.1.7 variants. The vaccine-associated CD4 TCRs covered the entire spike protein, and the dominant responses fell in regions 160-218 and 743-854. Conclusions about previously exposed vaccinees are limited, since just 5 or 6 AZD1222 recipients were seropositive for SARS-CoV-2 at baseline.

The CDR3 regions of human TCRbeta chains were subjected to immunosequencing. Per the original workflow: Repertoire TCRs were checked for matches against a reference library of SARS-CoV-2-specific TCRs that had been generated using the MIRA antigen-specificity platform. Breadth was defined as the fraction of unique TCRs that were SARS-CoV-2-associated, and depth was defined as the fraction of total T cells that were SARS-CoV-2-associated. Using the MIRA data, every spike-specific TCR was mapped to the spike region that the TCR reacted to and assigned to either a CD4 or a CD8 class. Log10-transformed breadth and depth values were compared by one-way ANOVA with Sidak's multiple comparisons tests. What TCRdb holds here is the immuneACCESS table cut down to in-frame rearrangements. Part of the clones is not present; checked against another copy, under half of the missing clones reflect an unresolved V gene, and the others are unexplained. Clone size and the V and J calls come from that table; the DNA yielded D and trimming. The sample table records fewer than 130,000 clones; roughly nine tenths of these occur just once. Clones ranked in the top ten supply 3.2% of the sample.

The intended sense of this specimen's time point label: baseline before first vaccination. Vaccinee samples came from UK trials COV001 and COV002, including a single-blind randomized controlled phase 2/3 trial of AZD1222 (ChAdOx1 nCoV-19) in healthy adults. Trial participant PBMC samples were collected at day 0 and day 28 after the second dose for TCRbeta chain sequencing. As for this clone: The antigen it binds to is not known. The record has no base qualities; no much larger clone is one base away.

CDR1 and CDR2 are drawn from the germline V gene: MDHEN, SYDVKM. The CDR3 starts with the cysteine, ends with the phenylalanine, and has 15 residues. Only CDR3 DNA remains: 45 bases, in frame from the first base. V and J are truncated by 2 bases and 7 bases respectively, leaving an intervening sequence of 12 bases. The sequence is built from TRBV28 and TRBJ1-6, and TRBD1 may be the D gene, going by 5 matching bases. The source is an adult in good health. The starting material was peripheral blood, obtained on day 0 of AZD1222 vaccination. The DNA reads TGTGCCAGCAGTTTAGACGGGGCACGGAATTCACCCCTCCACTTT. Translated, this gives CASSLDGARNSPLHF.